These 22 T cell receptor beta chains originate from one sample sequenced in a study of PD-L1 blockade in urothelial cancer. Data came from immunoSEQ multiplex PCR; TCRdb stores just in-frame clones and leaves some out. The sample consists of tens of thousands of clones, 88% of them appearing once. Time point denoted: peripheral blood 6 weeks after treatment start. Sequencing was performed on PBMCs, taken around atezolizumab (anti-PD-L1) treatment. The receptors originated from a man between 60 and 70 years old with urothelial cancer.

The V gene is TRBV7-9, the J gene TRBJ2-1, with 11 bases identical to TRBD2. V was pared by 3 bases and J by 8 bases, with 6 bases of the junction left unmatched. CDR3 length: 15 amino acids. Looked up from germline, CDR1 is SEHNR and CDR2 is FQNEAQ (reference sequence). In nucleotides, the CDR3 is TGTGCCAGCAGCTTTGTTAGCGGGGGGGTGGATGAGCAGTTCTTC. Translation gives CASSFVSGGVDEQFF.

The table lists this clone with a few counts. The V gene is TRBV6-1, the J gene TRBJ2-1; TRBD1 matches at 7 bases. The CDR3 length is 14 residues. CDR1 and CDR2 (germline): MNHNS, SASEGT. J was trimmed by 8 bases and V by 6 bases; bases with no gene match: 10. CDR3 sequence: CASSIQGLIDEQFF. The DNA for the CDR3 is TGTGCCAGCAGCATACAGGGGTTAATCGATGAGCAGTTCTTC.

This clone was observed once. This chain joins TRBV5-1 and TRBJ2-5; D gene ambiguous. The CDR3 length is 14 residues. The V end was cut by 0 bases, the J end by 2 bases, with 8 bases between. The germline V gene has CDR1 SGHRS and CDR2 YFSETQ. For the CDR3, the DNA is TGCGCCAGCAGCTTGGAACATCAACAAGAGACCCAGTACTTC. It translates to CASSLEHQQETQYF.

The chain employs TRBV10-3 and TRBJ2-3, with 15 bases lining up with TRBD2. The CDR3 spans 15 residues. The trim removed 10 bases at V and 6 bases at J, leaving 8 bases unmatched. Per the germline V gene, CDR1 is ENHRY and CDR2 is SYGVKD. The CDR3 DNA follows: TGTGCCAGTACCGGGACTAGCGGGGGGATTGATACGCAGTATTTT. It encodes CASTGTSGGIDTQYF.

The V gene is TRBV4-3, the J gene TRBJ2-6; TRBD1 matches 7 bases. The CDR3 has 16 amino acids. J was trimmed by 2 bases and V by 2 bases; bases with no gene match: 3. From germline, CDR1 is LGHNA and CDR2 YSLEER. The CDR3 DNA reads as TGCGCCAGCAGCCAACAACAGGGGACTGGGGCCAACGTCCTGACTTTC. Translation gives CASSQQQGTGANVLTF.

The V and J genes are TRBV27 and TRBJ1-5; D might be TRBD1 (6 bases). The CDR3 length is 15 residues. V lost 5 bases, J lost 2 bases, and 13 bases lay in between. Germline V gene data show CDR1 as MNHEY and CDR2 as SMNVEV (reference sequence). This CDR3 reads CASSVSGDRNQPQHF. The CDR3 bases are TGTGCCAGCAGTGTGTCAGGGGATCGCAATCAGCCCCAGCATTTT.

The chain links TRBV7-8 to TRBJ2-2; D gene uncertain. V lost 1 base and J 7 bases, leaving 10 bases between the germline ends. The CDR3 runs 14 residues. Germline V gene sequence: CDR1 SGHVS, CDR2 FQNEAQ. CDR3 coding DNA: TGTGCCAGCAGCTTAGTCTTGGTCGGCGGGGAGCTGTTTTTT. This sequence encodes CASSLVLVGGELFF.

The CDR3 DNA reads TGTGCCAGCAGCGCGCGCAGGGGGATGGATCAGCCCCAGCATTTT. Protein: CASSARRGMDQPQHF. The chain carries TRBV7-2 and TRBJ1-5; 7 positions agree with TRBD1. With V trimmed by 5 bases and J by 5 bases, 9 bases remained unmatched. The CDR3 totals 15 residues. Germline-derived CDR1 and CDR2 are SGHTA and FQGNSA.

V and J are TRBV7-2 and TRBJ2-1; TRBD1 might be the D (6 bases). Germline lookup yields CDR1 SGHTA and CDR2 FQGNSA. CDR3 length: 15 residues. V was trimmed by 7 bases and J by 4 bases, leaving 17 bases between them. This chain's CDR3 is CASTIERQVYNEQFF. Here the CDR3 DNA reads TGTGCCAGCACCATTGAGAGACAGGTTTACAATGAGCAGTTCTTC. The variable domain in full, with the rest retrieved from reference TRBV7-2 and TRBJ2-1, is GAGVSQSPSNKVTEKGKDVELRCDPISGHTALYWYRQSLGQGLEFLIYFQGNSAPDKSGLPSDRFSAERTGGSVSTLTIQRTQQEDSAVYLCASTIERQVYNEQFFGPGTRLTVL.

This rearrangement joins TRBV29-1 to TRBJ2-1; TRBD2 matches 7 bases. CDR1 is SQVTM, CDR2 ANQGSEA, per germline. The CDR3 has 15 residues. With 7 bases clipped from V and 4 bases from J, the junction kept 13 bases outside the gene matches. In nucleotides, the CDR3 is TGCAGCGCCCTAAGGGGCGGGAGCGGTTACAATGAGCAGTTCTTC. It codes for CSALRGGSGYNEQFF.

V usage is TRBV27 and J usage is TRBJ2-5; the match to TRBD1 covers 10 bases. The junction had 11 bases not matched to a gene; V was cut back by 6 bases and J by 4 bases. CDR1 is MNHEY, CDR2 SMNVEV, per germline (reference sequence). The CDR3 length is 16 residues. The CDR3 protein is CASRPTDRGLRETQYF. The CDR3 nucleotides read TGTGCCAGCAGGCCAACAGACAGGGGGCTACGAGAGACCCAGTACTTC.

This chain connects TRBV25-1 to TRBJ2-2; possibly TRBD1 for D (5 bases). Trimming removed 8 bases at V and 2 bases at J, with 9 bases between. CDR1 is MGHDK and CDR2 is SYGVNS in the germline V gene. The CDR3 length is 13 residues. The CDR3 spells CASGDSNTGELFF. CDR3 in DNA: TGTGCCAGCGGAGACAGCAACACCGGGGAGCTGTTTTTT.

This chain uses TRBV19 with TRBJ2-2, with 9 bases fitting TRBD1. CDR3 length equals 15 residues. Germline CDR1 and CDR2: LNHDA and SQIVND (reference sequence). V lost 8 bases, J lost 6 bases, and 10 bases stayed unmatched. The CDR3 loop reads CASLNRGLESGELFF. CDR3 bases: TGTGCCAGTCTTAACAGGGGGCTTGAGTCCGGGGAGCTGTTTTTT. Drawing the rest from reference TRBV19 and TRBJ2-2, the complete variable domain is DGGITQSPKYLFRKEGQNVTLSCEQNLNHDAMYWYRQDPGQGLRLIYYSQIVNDFQKGDIAEGYSVSREKKESFPLTVTSAQKNPTAFYLCASLNRGLESGELFFGEGSRLTVL.

V usage is TRBV25-1 and J usage is TRBJ1-2; 7 bases fit TRBD1. The V segment lost 7 bases and the J segment 2 bases; nucleotides outside the gene matches: 4. Germline V gene data show CDR1 as MGHDK and CDR2 as SYGVNS. CDR3 length: 13 amino acids. CDR3: CASNKGANYGYTF. CDR3 DNA sequence: TGTGCCAGCAACAAGGGGGCAAACTATGGCTACACCTTC.

The rearrangement uses TRBV7-8 and TRBJ2-3, with TRBD2 matching over 11 bases. Germline V gene lookup returns CDR1 SGHVS and CDR2 FQNEAQ. The CDR3 has 16 amino acids. Trimming at V came to 5 bases and at J to 6 bases, leaving 10 bases not matched to a gene. CDR3 loop: CASSPVLAGGSDTQYF. The CDR3 DNA follows: TGTGCCAGCAGCCCTGTTCTAGCGGGAGGAAGTGATACGCAGTATTTT.

The CDR3 coding sequence is TGTGCCAGCAGCTCCGGGACAGTGCCCGAAAAACTGTTTTTT. This sequence encodes CASSSGTVPEKLFF. The chain carries TRBV13 and TRBJ1-4, with 7 bases lining up with TRBD1. The CDR3 contains 14 residues. Losses at the gene ends were 4 bases for V and 8 bases for J; bases not matched to a gene: 7. Germline CDR1 reads PRHDT; CDR2 reads FYEKMQ (reference sequence).

V and J are TRBV6-5 and TRBJ2-2; 7 nucleotides match TRBD1. V shed 6 bases and J 1 base; nucleotides not matched to a gene: 5. The CDR3 is made up of 15 amino acids. Germline V CDR1 and CDR2: MNHEY, SVGAGI. The DNA of the CDR3 is TGTGCCAGCAGGCCGGGACAGCTGAACACCGGGGAGCTGTTTTTT. This translates into CASRPGQLNTGELFF.

The chain carries TRBV29-1 and TRBJ2-7; 8 nucleotides match TRBD1. Per germline, CDR1 SQVTM and CDR2 ANQGSEA. The CDR3 contains 15 residues. V dropped 2 bases and J dropped 3; count of bases not matched to a gene: 9. CDR3: CSVEIGQGADYEQYF. The CDR3 DNA reads as TGCAGCGTTGAAATCGGGCAGGGGGCTGACTACGAGCAGTACTTC.

The chain couples TRBV28 to TRBJ2-7, with D perhaps matching TRBD2 (6 bases). This CDR3 spans 16 amino acids. V was shortened by 1 base and J by 6 bases, with 19 bases between the two germline ends. CDR1 MDHEN and CDR2 SYDVKM come from the germline V gene. CDR3: CASSLFISGTRGEQYF. The CDR3 region has the DNA TGTGCCAGCAGTTTATTTATTTCCGGGACTCGAGGCGAGCAGTACTTC.

J is TRBJ2-7 and V is TRBV5-1; 13 bases are a match to TRBD2. The V gene's germline CDR1 is SGHRS and CDR2 YFSETQ. With V trimmed by 3 bases and J by 1 base, 1 base remained unmatched. The CDR3 has 15 residues. The chain's CDR3 is CASSWGLAGSYEQYF. Here the CDR3 DNA reads TGCGCCAGCAGCTGGGGACTAGCGGGGTCCTACGAGCAGTACTTC. The whole variable domain, remainder taken from reference TRBV5-1 and TRBJ2-7, is KAGVTQTPRYLIKTRGQQVTLSCSPISGHRSVSWYQQTPGQGLQFLFEYFSETQRNKGNFPGRFSGRQFSNSRSEMNVSTLELGDSALYLCASSWGLAGSYEQYFGPGTRLTVT.

This chain joins TRBV6-5 and TRBJ1-2; 7 nucleotides align to TRBD1. The CDR3 has 13 amino acids. Trimming at V came to 4 bases and at J to 8 bases, leaving 7 bases not matched to a gene. The germline gives CDR1 MNHEY, CDR2 SVGAGI. The CDR3 DNA reads as TGTGCCAGCAGTTCGCAGGGGGTTGTGGGCTACACCTTC. Translation: CASSSQGVVGYTF.

This clone was counted a single time. The CDR3: CASSYPRGGGTDTQYF. CDR3 DNA sequence: TGTGCCAGCAGTTACCCGAGGGGGGGCGGCACAGATACGCAGTATTTT. The chain links TRBV6-7 to TRBJ2-3; the D gene is possibly TRBD2 (7 bases). TRBV6-7 belongs to the ORF category, with a function that is uncertain. This CDR3 region has 16 residues. Trimming stripped 2 bases from V and 1 base from J, with 13 bases between.